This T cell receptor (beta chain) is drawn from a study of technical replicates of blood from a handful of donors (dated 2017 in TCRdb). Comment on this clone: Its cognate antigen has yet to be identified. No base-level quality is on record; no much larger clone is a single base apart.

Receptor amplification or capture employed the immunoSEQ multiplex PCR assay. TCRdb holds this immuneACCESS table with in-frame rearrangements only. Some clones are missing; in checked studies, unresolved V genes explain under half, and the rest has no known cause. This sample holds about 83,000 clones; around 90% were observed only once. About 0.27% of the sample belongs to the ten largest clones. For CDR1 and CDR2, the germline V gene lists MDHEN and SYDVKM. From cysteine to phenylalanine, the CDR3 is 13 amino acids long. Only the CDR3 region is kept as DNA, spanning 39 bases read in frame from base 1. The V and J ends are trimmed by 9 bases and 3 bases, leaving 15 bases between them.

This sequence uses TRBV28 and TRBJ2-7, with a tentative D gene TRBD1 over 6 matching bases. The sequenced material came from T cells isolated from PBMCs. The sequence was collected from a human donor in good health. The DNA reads TGTGCCAGTCTGGACAGAGCCCTCTACGAGCAGTACTTC. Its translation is CASLDRALYEQYF.